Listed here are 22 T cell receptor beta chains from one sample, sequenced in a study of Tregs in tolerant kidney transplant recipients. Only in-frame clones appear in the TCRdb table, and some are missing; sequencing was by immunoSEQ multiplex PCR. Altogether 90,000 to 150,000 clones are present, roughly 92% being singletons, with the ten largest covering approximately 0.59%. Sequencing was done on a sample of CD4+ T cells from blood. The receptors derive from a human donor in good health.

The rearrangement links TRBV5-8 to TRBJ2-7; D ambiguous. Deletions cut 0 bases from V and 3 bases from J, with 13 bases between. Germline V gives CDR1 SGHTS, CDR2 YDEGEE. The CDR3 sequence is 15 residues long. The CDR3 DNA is TGTGCCAGCAGCTTGGGCAGAGCCAGACACTACGAGCAGTACTTC. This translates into CASSLGRARHYEQYF.

This chain's CDR3 is CSYRDGYEQYF. CDR3 nucleotide sequence: TGCAGCTACAGGGACGGGTACGAGCAGTACTTC. The genes are TRBV29-1 and TRBJ2-7; possible D gene TRBD1, 6 bases. V was shortened by 8 bases and J by 4 bases, with 12 bases between the two germline ends. Germline V gene data show CDR1 as SQVTM and CDR2 as ANQGSEA. This CDR3 is built from 11 residues.

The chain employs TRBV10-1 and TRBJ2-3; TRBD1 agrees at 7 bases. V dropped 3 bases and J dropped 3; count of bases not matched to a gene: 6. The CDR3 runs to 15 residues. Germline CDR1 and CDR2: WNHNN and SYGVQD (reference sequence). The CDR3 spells CASSDVGGVTDTQYF. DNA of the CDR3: TGCGCCAGCAGTGATGTAGGGGGCGTAACAGATACGCAGTATTTT.

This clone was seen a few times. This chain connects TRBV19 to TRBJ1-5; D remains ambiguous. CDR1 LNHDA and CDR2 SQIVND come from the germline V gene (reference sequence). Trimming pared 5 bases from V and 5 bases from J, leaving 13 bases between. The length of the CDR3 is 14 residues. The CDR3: CASSPNLRDQPQHF. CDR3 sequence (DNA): TGTGCCAGTAGTCCAAACCTGAGAGATCAGCCCCAGCATTTT.

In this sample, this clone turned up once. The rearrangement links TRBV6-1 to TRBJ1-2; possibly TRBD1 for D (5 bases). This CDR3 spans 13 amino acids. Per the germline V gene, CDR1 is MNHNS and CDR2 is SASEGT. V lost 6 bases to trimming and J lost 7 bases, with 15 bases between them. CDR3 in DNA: TGTGCCAGCAGAGGACAACAGGTCGGTGGCTACACCTTC. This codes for CASRGQQVGGYTF.

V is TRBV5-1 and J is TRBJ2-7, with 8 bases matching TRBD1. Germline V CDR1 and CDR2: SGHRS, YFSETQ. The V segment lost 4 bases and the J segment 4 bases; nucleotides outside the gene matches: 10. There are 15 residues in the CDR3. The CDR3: CASSPSGGRRYEQYF. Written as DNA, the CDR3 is TGCGCCAGCAGCCCATCAGGGGGCAGACGGTACGAGCAGTACTTC.

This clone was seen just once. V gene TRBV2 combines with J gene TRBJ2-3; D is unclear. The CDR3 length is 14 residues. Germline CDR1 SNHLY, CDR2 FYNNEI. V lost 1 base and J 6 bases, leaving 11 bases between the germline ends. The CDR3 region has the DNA TGTGCCAGCAGTGAAGAAGGTTCCGGGGATACGCAGTATTTT. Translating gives CASSEEGSGDTQYF.

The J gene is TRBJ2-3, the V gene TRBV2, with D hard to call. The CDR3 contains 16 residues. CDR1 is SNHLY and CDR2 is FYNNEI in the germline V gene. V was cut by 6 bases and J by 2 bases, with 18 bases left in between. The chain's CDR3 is CASSSSLNALTDTQYF. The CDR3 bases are TGTGCCAGCAGCTCGTCACTAAATGCCCTCACAGATACGCAGTATTTT.

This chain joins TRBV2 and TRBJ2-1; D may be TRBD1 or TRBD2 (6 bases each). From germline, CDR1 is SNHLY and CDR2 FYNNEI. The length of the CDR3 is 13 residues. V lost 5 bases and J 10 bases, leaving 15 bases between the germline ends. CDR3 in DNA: TGTGCCAGCAGTAGGGACTCCCAGGGGGAGCAGTTCTTC. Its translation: CASSRDSQGEQFF.

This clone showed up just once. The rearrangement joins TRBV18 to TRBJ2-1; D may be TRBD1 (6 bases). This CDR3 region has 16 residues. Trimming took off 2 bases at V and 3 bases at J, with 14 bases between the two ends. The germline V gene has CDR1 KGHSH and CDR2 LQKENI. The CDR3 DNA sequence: TGTGCCAGCTCACCAACCTACAGGGTAGACTACAATGAGCAGTTCTTC. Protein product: CASSPTYRVDYNEQFF.

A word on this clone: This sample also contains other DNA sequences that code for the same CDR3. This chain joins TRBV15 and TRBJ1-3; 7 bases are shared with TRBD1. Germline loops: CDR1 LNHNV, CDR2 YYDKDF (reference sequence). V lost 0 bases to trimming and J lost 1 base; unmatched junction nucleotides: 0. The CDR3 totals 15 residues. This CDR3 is CATSRDRGSGNTIYF. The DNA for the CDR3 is TGTGCCACCAGCAGAGACAGGGGGTCTGGAAACACCATATATTTT.

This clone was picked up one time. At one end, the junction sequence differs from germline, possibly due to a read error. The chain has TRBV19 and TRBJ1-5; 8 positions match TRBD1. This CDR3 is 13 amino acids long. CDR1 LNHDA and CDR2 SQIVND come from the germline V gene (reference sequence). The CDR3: CASSIDLGTRGRF. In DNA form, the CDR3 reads TGTGCCAGTAGTATAGATCTGGGGACCAGGGGGCGATTT.

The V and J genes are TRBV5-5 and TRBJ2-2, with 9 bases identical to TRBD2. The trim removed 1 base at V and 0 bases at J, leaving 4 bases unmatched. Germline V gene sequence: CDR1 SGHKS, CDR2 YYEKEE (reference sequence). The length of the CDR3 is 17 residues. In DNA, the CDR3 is TGTGCCAGCAGCTTGTTGGCTAGCGGGACGAACACCGGGGAGCTGTTTTTT. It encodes CASSLLASGTNTGELFF. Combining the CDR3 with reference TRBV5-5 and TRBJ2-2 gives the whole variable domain DAGVTQSPTHLIKTRGQQVTLRCSPISGHKSVSWYQQVLGQGPQFIFQYYEKEERGRGNFPDRFSARQFPNYSSELNVNALLLGDSALYLCASSLLASGTNTGELFFGEGSRLTVL.

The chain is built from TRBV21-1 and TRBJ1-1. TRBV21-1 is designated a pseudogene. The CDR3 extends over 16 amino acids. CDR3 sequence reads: CASSKAHLGTNTEAFF. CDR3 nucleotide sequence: TGTGCCAGCAGCAAAGCGCATCTCGGAACCAACACTGAAGCTTTCTTT.

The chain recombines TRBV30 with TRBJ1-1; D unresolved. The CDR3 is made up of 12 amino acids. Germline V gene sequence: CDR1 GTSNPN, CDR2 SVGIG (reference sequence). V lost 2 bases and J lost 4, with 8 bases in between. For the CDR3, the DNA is TGTGCCTGGAGTCTAACGGTCACTGAAGCTTTCTTT. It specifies CAWSLTVTEAFF.

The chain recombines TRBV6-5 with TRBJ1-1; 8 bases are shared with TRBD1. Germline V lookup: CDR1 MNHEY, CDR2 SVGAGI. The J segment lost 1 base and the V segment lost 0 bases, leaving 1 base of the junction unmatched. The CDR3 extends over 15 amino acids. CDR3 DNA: TGTGCCAGCAGTTACTCGGGGACAGGGAACACTGAAGCTTTCTTT. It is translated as CASSYSGTGNTEAFF.

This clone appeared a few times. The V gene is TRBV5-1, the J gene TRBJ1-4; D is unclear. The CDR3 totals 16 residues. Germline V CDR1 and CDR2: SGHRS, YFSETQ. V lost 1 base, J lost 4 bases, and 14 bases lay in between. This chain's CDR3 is CASSLMSRSFNEKLFF. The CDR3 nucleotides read TGCGCCAGCAGCTTGATGTCCAGGTCTTTTAATGAAAAACTGTTTTTT.

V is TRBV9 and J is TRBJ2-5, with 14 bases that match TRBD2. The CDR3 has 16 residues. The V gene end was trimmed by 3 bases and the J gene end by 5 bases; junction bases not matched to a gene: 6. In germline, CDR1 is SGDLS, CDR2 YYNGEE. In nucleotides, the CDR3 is TGTGCCAGCAGCGCGACTAGCGGGGGGGAAAGGGAGACCCAGTACTTC. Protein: CASSATSGGERETQYF.

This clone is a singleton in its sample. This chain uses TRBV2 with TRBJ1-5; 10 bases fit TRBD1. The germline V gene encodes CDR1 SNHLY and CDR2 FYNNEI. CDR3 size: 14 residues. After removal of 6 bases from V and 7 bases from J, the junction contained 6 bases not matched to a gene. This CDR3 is CASRSGQGRQPQHF. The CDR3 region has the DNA TGTGCCAGCAGGTCGGGACAGGGGAGACAGCCCCAGCATTTT.

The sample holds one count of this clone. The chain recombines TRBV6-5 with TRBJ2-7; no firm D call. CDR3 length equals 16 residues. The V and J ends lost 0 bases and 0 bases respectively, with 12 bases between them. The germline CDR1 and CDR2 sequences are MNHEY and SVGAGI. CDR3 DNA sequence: TGTGCCAGCAGTTACTCGACGGCAGTGCCCTCCTACGAGCAGTACTTC. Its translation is CASSYSTAVPSYEQYF.

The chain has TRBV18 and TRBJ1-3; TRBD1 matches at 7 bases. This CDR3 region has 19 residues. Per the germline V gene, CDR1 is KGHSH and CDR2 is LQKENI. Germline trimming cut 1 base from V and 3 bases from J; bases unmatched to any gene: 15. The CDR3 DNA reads TGTGCCAGCTCACCACAACGACCGGGACAGCTTACTCTTGGAAACACCATATATTTT. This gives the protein CASSPQRPGQLTLGNTIYF.

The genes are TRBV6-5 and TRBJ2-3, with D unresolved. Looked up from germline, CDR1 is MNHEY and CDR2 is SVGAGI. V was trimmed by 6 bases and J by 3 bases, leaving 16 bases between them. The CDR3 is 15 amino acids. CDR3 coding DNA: TGTGCCAGCAGCCGAGAGGTCCCACAAACAGATACGCAGTATTTT. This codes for CASSREVPQTDTQYF.